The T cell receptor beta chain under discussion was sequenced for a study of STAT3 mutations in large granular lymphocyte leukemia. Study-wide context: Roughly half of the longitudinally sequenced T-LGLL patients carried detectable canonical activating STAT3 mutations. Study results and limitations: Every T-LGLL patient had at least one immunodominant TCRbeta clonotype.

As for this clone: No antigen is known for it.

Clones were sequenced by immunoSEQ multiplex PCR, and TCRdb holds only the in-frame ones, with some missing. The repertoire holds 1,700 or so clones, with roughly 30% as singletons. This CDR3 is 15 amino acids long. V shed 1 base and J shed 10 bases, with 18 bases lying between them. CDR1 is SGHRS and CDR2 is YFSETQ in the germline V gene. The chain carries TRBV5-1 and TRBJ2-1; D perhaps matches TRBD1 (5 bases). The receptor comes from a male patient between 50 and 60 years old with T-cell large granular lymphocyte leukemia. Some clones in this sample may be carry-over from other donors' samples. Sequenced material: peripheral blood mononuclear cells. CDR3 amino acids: CASSLLADKSGEQFF. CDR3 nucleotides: TGCGCCAGCAGCTTGCTCGCGGACAAAAGTGGGGAGCAGTTCTTC. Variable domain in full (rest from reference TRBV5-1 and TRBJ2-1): KAGVTQTPRYLIKTRGQQVTLSCSPISGHRSVSWYQQTPGQGLQFLFEYFSETQRNKGNFPGRFSGRQFSNSRSEMNVSTLELGDSALYLCASSLLADKSGEQFFGPGTRLTVL.